The clone carrying this T cell receptor (beta chain) was found many times. This sample was included in a study of T cells in Graves' hyperthyroidism and ophthalmopathy. What was amplified from RNA transcripts were TCR beta CDR3 regions. In the first-round RT-PCR of the TCR CDR3, the HTBI primer set was used. One entry per CDR3 protein, called by TCRdb with MiXCR from the multiplex PCR reads. The repertoire holds some 300,000 distinct CDR3 sequences, with roughly 15% as singletons. The sequenced sample consisted of blood. This receptor was taken from a man aged 30-40 years with Graves' hyperthyroidism.

The CDR3 spells CASSPGGQGNQPQHF. The CDR3 DNA reads TGTGCCAGCAGTCCGGGAGGTCAGGGAAATCAGCCCCAGCATTTT. The gene calls are TRBV28 and TRBJ1-5; D is perhaps TRBD1 (5 bases). V was clipped by 5 bases and J by 4 bases, with 15 bases between them. The CDR3 length is 15 residues. Germline V gives CDR1 MDHEN, CDR2 SYDVKM.